This T cell receptor (beta chain) was observed in a study of OX40 agonist ivuxolimab in advanced cancers. Sequencing used immunoSEQ multiplex PCR; TCRdb keeps in-frame clones, though not all of them. The sample has about 36,000 clones; 70% to 85% are singletons. The CDR3 sequence is 14 residues long. The V and J ends lost 4 bases and 6 bases respectively, with 10 bases between them. Germline CDR1 MRHNA, CDR2 SNTAGT. The V and J genes are TRBV6-4 and TRBJ1-6; no firm D call. This sample comprised CD4+ or CD8+ T cells sorted from blood, obtained in a trial of the OX40 agonist ivuxolimab. This receptor was obtained from an adult with an advanced solid tumor such as melanoma, head and neck, liver or kidney cancer. CDR3 amino acids: CASSGELSNSPLHF. Here the CDR3 DNA reads TGTGCCAGCAGTGGGGAATTGTCTAATTCACCCCTCCACTTT.